The 18 T cell receptor beta chains below come from one sample, sequenced in a study of early T cells in non-severe SARS-CoV-2 infection. TCRdb fed the 5' RACE reads into MiXCR, producing one record per CDR3 protein. The sample consists of 69,000 or so distinct CDR3 sequences, more than 3.5% of them appearing once. This specimen was whole blood, taken at baseline. These receptors were collected from an adult who was a healthcare worker with PCR-confirmed SARS-CoV-2 infection or an uninfected control (not recorded which). The donor label of this sample is uncertain.

In this sample, this clonotype turned up many times. The chain has TRBV11-2 and TRBJ1-3; tentative D call: TRBD1 (5 bases). Germline CDR1 is SGHAT and CDR2 is FQNNGV. The CDR3 consists of 15 residues. The V and J ends lost 6 bases and 0 bases respectively, with 12 bases between them. The CDR3 sequence is CASSPDRLSGNTIYF. Written as DNA, the CDR3 is TGTGCCAGCAGTCCAGACAGACTCTCTGGAAACACCATATATTTT.

This clonotype occurred a few times. This rearrangement joins TRBV12-3 or TRBV12-4 to TRBJ1-2; D is undetermined. Trimming pared 7 bases from V and 2 bases from J, leaving 17 bases between. The CDR3 is made up of 15 amino acids. The CDR3 region is CASTLRRLDNYGYTF. CDR3 nucleotide sequence: TGTGCCAGCACCCTCCGCCGCTTAGACAACTATGGCTACACCTTC.

The chain uses TRBV4-3 and TRBJ2-2, with TRBD2 matching over 8 bases. CDR1 LGHNA and CDR2 YSLEER come from the germline V gene. V was pared by 5 bases and J by 4 bases, with 3 bases of the junction left unmatched. This CDR3 contains 14 residues. The CDR3 DNA sequence: TGCGCCAGCAGCTTCGGGGGGGCCACCGGGGAGCTGTTTTTT. Amino acid sequence: CASSFGGATGELFF.

This clonotype was counted many times. This sequence joins TRBV12-3 or TRBV12-4 and TRBJ2-3; D uncertain. The CDR3 sequence is 17 residues long. With 3 bases removed from V and 2 bases from J, the gap between germline ends came to 18 bases. Here the CDR3 reads CASSFSVESALTDTQYF. The DNA of the CDR3 is TGTGCCAGCAGTTTTTCGGTGGAGTCGGCCCTCACAGATACGCAGTATTTT.

CDR3: CAIRDGNTEAFF. CDR3 in DNA: TGTGCCATCCGCGACGGGAACACTGAAGCTTTCTTT. The chain carries TRBV10-3 and TRBJ1-1; no clear D. The ends were cut back, 8 bases at V and 1 base at J, with 8 bases in the middle. CDR1 is ENHRY, CDR2 SYGVKD, per germline. There are 12 residues in the CDR3.

The chain employs TRBV5-1 and TRBJ1-1; weak D call: TRBD1 (5 bases). Germline V CDR1 and CDR2: SGHRS, YFSETQ. The CDR3 loop spans 16 amino acids. The germline V and J ends were trimmed by 4 bases and 1 base, with 17 bases remaining between them. CDR3 region: CASSAAGTLTNTEAFF. The CDR3 bases are TGCGCCAGCAGCGCCGCCGGGACCCTAACGAACACTGAAGCTTTCTTT. The full variable domain, rest sourced from reference TRBV5-1 and TRBJ1-1, is KAGVTQTPRYLIKTRGQQVTLSCSPISGHRSVSWYQQTPGQGLQFLFEYFSETQRNKGNFPGRFSGRQFSNSRSEMNVSTLELGDSALYLCASSAAGTLTNTEAFFGQGTRLTVV.

This clonotype occurred a few times. The chain employs TRBV7-9 and TRBJ2-2; 10 bases line up with TRBD1. CDR1 SEHNR and CDR2 FQNEAQ come from the germline V gene (reference sequence). V lost 5 bases to trimming and J lost 4 bases; unmatched junction nucleotides: 10. CDR3 length: 17 residues. The CDR3 loop is CASSPPGTGVSTGELFF. The CDR3, as DNA: TGTGCCAGCAGCCCCCCGGGGACAGGGGTGAGCACCGGGGAGCTGTTTTTT.

This clonotype has at least ten counts. The chain links TRBV28 to TRBJ2-3, with 14 positions matching TRBD2. From germline, CDR1 is MDHEN and CDR2 SYDVKM. The CDR3 consists of 17 residues. J lost 3 bases, V lost 6 bases, and 8 bases had no gene match. CDR3 in amino acids: CASSPGLAGGETDTQYF. CDR3 DNA sequence: TGTGCCAGCAGCCCTGGACTAGCGGGGGGCGAAACAGATACGCAGTATTTT.

This clonotype was detected only a few times. The V call is TRBV20-1, the J call TRBJ1-1; D unclear. Looked up from germline, CDR1 is DFQATT and CDR2 is SNEGSKA (reference sequence). CDR3 length equals 12 residues. Trimming removed 3 bases at V and 0 bases at J, with 5 bases between. The CDR3: CSASSLNTEAFF. In DNA, the CDR3 is TGCAGTGCTAGTTCCCTGAACACTGAAGCTTTCTTT.

This clonotype showed up just a few times. The genes are TRBV11-3 and TRBJ2-5; no clear D. Trimming took off 2 bases at V and 2 bases at J, with 6 bases between the two ends. The CDR3 is made up of 13 amino acids. Looked up from germline, CDR1 is SGHNT and CDR2 is YENEEA. CDR3 in amino acids: CASSLIGQETQYF. The DNA for the CDR3 is TGTGCCAGCAGCTTAATAGGTCAAGAGACCCAGTACTTC.

This clonotype appeared many times. V gene TRBV11-2 combines with J gene TRBJ2-5; D possibly corresponds to TRBD1 (6 bases). V shed 1 base and J shed 4 bases, with 16 bases lying between them. Germline V gene data show CDR1 as SGHAT and CDR2 as FQNNGV. The CDR3 length is 16 residues. CDR3 DNA: TGTGCCAGCAGCTTAGCGATTCGTAACAGGGTAGAGACCCAGTACTTC. It encodes CASSLAIRNRVETQYF.

This clonotype was observed at least ten times. The chain uses TRBV13 and TRBJ2-1, with TRBD1 as a possible D gene (5 bases). CDR3 size: 14 residues. Germline CDR1 is PRHDT and CDR2 is FYEKMQ (reference sequence). Trimming pared 2 bases from V and 5 bases from J, leaving 10 bases between. For the CDR3, the DNA is TGTGCCAGCAGCTTAAGTCCGACAGACAATGAGCAGTTCTTC. Amino acid sequence: CASSLSPTDNEQFF.

This clonotype was picked up a small number of times. The chain employs TRBV6-6 and TRBJ1-6; tentative D call: TRBD1 (5 bases). This CDR3 region has 14 residues. Germline values: CDR1 MNHNY, CDR2 SVGAGI (reference sequence). Trimming pared 7 bases from V and 5 bases from J, leaving 12 bases between. The CDR3, as DNA: TGTGCCAGCATGGGGGTGGCAGATAATTCACCCCTCCACTTT. This translates into CASMGVADNSPLHF.

The rearrangement uses TRBV27 and TRBJ1-4; TRBD1 matches 8 bases. The trim removed 6 bases at V and 3 bases at J, leaving 12 bases unmatched. This CDR3 has 17 residues. Germline CDR1 and CDR2: MNHEY and SMNVEV (reference sequence). CDR3 residues: CASSRNYRGKSNEKLFF. The DNA for the CDR3 is TGTGCCAGCAGCCGAAACTACAGGGGGAAGTCTAATGAAAAACTGTTTTTT.

This clonotype was detected ten times or more. The rearrangement uses TRBV6-4 and TRBJ2-3; 8 bases map to TRBD2. Germline trimming cut 6 bases from V and 0 bases from J; bases unmatched to any gene: 8. Germline loops: CDR1 MRHNA, CDR2 SNTAGT. The CDR3 length is 16 residues. The CDR3 DNA reads TGTGCCAGCAGCCCCGGGGAGCGGGGGAGCACAGATACGCAGTATTTT. This gives the protein CASSPGERGSTDTQYF.

The chain carries TRBV5-1 and TRBJ2-5; 10 bases agree with TRBD1. The J segment lost 5 bases and the V segment lost 3 bases, leaving 4 bases of the junction unmatched. The CDR3 has 14 amino acids. Germline V lookup: CDR1 SGHRS, CDR2 YFSETQ. This CDR3 reads CASSSTGGLETQYF. The CDR3 bases are TGCGCCAGCAGCTCGACAGGGGGCTTGGAGACCCAGTACTTC.

This clonotype was counted between two and nine times. The J gene is TRBJ1-3, the V gene TRBV28, with TRBD1 matching over 7 bases. V lost 4 bases, J lost 0 bases, and 6 bases stayed unmatched. This CDR3 has 16 amino acids. The germline CDR1 and CDR2 sequences are MDHEN and SYDVKM. In DNA form, the CDR3 reads TGTGCCAGCAGTTCCAAAGACAGGGCCTCTGGAAACACCATATATTTT. Its protein product is CASSSKDRASGNTIYF.

This rearrangement joins TRBV9 to TRBJ2-5, with TRBD2 identical over 9 bases. The CDR3 is 14 residues long. Germline assignment: CDR1 SGDLS and CDR2 YYNGEE. Unmatched junction bases numbered 4, after V lost 2 bases and J lost 5 bases. CDR3 region: CASSVGTSLETQYF. The CDR3 DNA is TGTGCCAGCAGCGTGGGGACTAGCCTGGAGACCCAGTACTTC.